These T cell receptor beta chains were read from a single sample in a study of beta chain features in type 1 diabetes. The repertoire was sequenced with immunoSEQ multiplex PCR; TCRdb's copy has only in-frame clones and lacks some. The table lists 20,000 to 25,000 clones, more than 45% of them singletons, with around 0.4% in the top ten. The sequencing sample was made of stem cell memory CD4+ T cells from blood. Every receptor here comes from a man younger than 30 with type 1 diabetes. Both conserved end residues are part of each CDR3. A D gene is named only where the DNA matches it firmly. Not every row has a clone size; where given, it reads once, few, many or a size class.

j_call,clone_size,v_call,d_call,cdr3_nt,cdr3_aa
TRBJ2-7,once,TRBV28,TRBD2,TGTGCCAGCAAAGCCGGGACTAGCGGGATCAACGAGCAGTACTTC,CASKAGTSGINEQYF
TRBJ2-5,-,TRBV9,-,TGTGCCAGCAGCCAGGGCGGCGGAGCTCAAGAGACCCAGTACTTC,CASSQGGGAQETQYF
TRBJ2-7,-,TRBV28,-,TGTGCCAGCAGTGAACACAGGGTAAACCCCTACGAGCAGTACTTC,CASSEHRVNPYEQYF
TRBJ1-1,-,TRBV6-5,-,TGTGCCAGCAGTTACGGAGGGGAAATGGCTTTCTTT,CASSYGGEMAFF
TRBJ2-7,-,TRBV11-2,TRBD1,TGTGCCAGCAGCCGGGCCAATGGACAGGTTCCCTACGAGCAGTACTTC,CASSRANGQVPYEQYF
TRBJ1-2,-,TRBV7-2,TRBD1,TGTGCCAGCAGCTTATCACAGGGGAACTATGGCTACACCTTC,CASSLSQGNYGYTF
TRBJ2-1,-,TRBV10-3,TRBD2,TGTGCCATCAGTGAGAGGTTAGCGGGAGGTTTCCATGAGCAGTTCTTC,CAISERLAGGFHEQFF
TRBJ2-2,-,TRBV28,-,TGTGCCAGCAGTTTCAACAAGCTCGGGGTTCCCACCGGGGAGCTGTTTTTT,CASSFNKLGVPTGELFF
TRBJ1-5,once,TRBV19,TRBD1,TGTGCCAGTAGTCCCAATACAGGGGTCATCAATCAGCCCCAGCATTTT,CASSPNTGVINQPQHF
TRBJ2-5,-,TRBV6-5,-,TGTGCCAGCAGTTACCCCGGAGACGGAAAAGAGACCCAGTACTTC,CASSYPGDGKETQYF
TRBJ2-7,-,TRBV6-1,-,TGTGCCAGCAGTGAAGGAGTGGCGGGCCCCTACGAGCAGTACTTC,CASSEGVAGPYEQYF
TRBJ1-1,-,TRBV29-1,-,TGCAGCGTTCTTGAGGCTGAAGCTTTCTTT,CSVLEAEAFF
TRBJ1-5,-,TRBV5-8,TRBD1,TGTGCCAGCAGCCCCGGACAGGGGGCAGGTCAGCCCCAGCATTTT,CASSPGQGAGQPQHF
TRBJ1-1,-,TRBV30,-,TGTGCCTGGGACAGAGGCGTAATGAACACTGAAGCTTTCTTT,CAWDRGVMNTEAFF
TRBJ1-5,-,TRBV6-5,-,TGTGCCAGCAGTCGACAAGAGACGTATCCCCAGCATTTT,CASSRQETYPQHF
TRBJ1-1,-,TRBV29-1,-,TGCAGCGTTGCACTTTGGAACACTGAAGCTTTCTTT,CSVALWNTEAFF
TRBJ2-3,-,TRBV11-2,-,TGTGCCAGCAGCCAACAGTCAGATACGCAGTATTTT,CASSQQSDTQYF
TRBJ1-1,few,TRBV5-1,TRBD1,TGCGCCAGCAGCTTACAGGGGGCAGGGATGAACACTGAAGCTTTCTTT,CASSLQGAGMNTEAFF
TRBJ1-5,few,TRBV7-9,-,TGTGCCAGCAGCTGGCCAAATCAGCCCCAGCATTTT,CASSWPNQPQHF
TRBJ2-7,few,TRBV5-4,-,TGTGCCAGCAGCATCCAGGGGATCTCCTACGAGCAGTACTTC,CASSIQGISYEQYF
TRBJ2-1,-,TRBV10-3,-,TGTGCCATCAGCTCCATTTCGGCGGGATCCTACAATGAGCAGTTCTTC,CAISSISAGSYNEQFF
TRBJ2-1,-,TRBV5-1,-,TGCGCCAGCAGCCCGGAGGTGCGCAGCTACAATGAGCAGTTCTTC,CASSPEVRSYNEQFF
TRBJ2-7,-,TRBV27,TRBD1,TGTGCCAGCAGCCGGTCTCAGACGCAGGGGGCCGTCTACGAGCAGTACTTC,CASSRSQTQGAVYEQYF
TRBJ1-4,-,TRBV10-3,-,TGTGCCATCAGTGACCTCGAGGGAGGTGAAAAACTGTTTTTT,CAISDLEGGEKLFF
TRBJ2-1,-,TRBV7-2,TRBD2,TGTGCCAGCAGCTGGACCGGGACTAGCGGTTACAATGAGCAGTTCTTC,CASSWTGTSGYNEQFF
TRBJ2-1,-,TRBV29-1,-,TGCAGCGTTGAAGCAGTGGTGTATGAGCAGTTCTTC,CSVEAVVYEQFF
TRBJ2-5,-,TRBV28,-,TGTGCCAGCAGTTTCAACAGGGCCCAAGAGACCCAGTACTTC,CASSFNRAQETQYF
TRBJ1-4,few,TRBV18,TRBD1,TGTGCCAGCTCACCTCAGGGGGGCGCGACTGAAAAACTGTTTTTT,CASSPQGGATEKLFF
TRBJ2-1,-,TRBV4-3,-,TGCGCCAGCAGCCAAGAGGGGCTTCACTACAATGAGCAGTTCTTC,CASSQEGLHYNEQFF
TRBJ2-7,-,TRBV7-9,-,TGTGCCAGCAGCTCAGGGGGGCGGGTTAACTACGAGCAGTACTTC,CASSSGGRVNYEQYF
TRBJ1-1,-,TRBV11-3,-,TGTGCCAGCAGTTCCCAGGGATCGGGTGAAGCTTTCTTT,CASSSQGSGEAFF
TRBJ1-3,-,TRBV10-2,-,TGCGCCAGCAGGGCTTCGGGCTCTGGAAACACCATATATTTT,CASRASGSGNTIYF
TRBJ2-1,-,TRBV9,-,TGTGCCAGCAGCGTAGTAATCAGCGGCAATGAGCAGTTCTTC,CASSVVISGNEQFF
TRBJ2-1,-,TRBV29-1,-,TGCAGCGTTGCCGAACAGGGCAATGAGCAGTTCTTC,CSVAEQGNEQFF
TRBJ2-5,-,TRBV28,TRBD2,TGTGCCAGCAGAATAGCGGGGGCCACCCAAGAGACCCAGTACTTC,CASRIAGATQETQYF
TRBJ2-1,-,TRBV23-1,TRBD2,TGCGCCAGCAGTCAGGCCGGGAGGGGGGAGCAGTTCTTC,CASSQAGRGEQFF
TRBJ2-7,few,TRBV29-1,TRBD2,TGCAGCGTTGAAGGGACTAGCGGACGCTCCTACGAGCAGTACTTC,CSVEGTSGRSYEQYF
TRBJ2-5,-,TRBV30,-,TGTGCTTACGGGGAGACCCAGTACTTC,CAYGETQYF
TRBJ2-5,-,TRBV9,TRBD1,TGTGCCAGCAGCGGTGCAGGGGGCCGACAAGAGACCCAGTACTTC,CASSGAGGRQETQYF
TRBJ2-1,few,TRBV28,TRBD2,TGTGCCAGCAGTCCACGGTTAGGGAGGACTAGCCCCCTCTACAATGAGCAGTTCTTC,CASSPRLGRTSPLYNEQFF
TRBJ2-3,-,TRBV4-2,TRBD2,TGTGCCAGCAGCCAAGGACTAGCGGGGGACACAGATACGCAGTATTTT,CASSQGLAGDTDTQYF
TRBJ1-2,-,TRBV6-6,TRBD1,TGTGCCAGCAGTCTCCAGGGGGAGGCCTATGGCTACACCTTC,CASSLQGEAYGYTF
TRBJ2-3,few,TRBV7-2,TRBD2,TGTGCCAGCAGCTTAGTTGGGACTAGCGGCTTTAGCACAGATACGCAGTATTTT,CASSLVGTSGFSTDTQYF